A selection of T cell receptor beta chains follows, all from one sample in a study of blood T cell repertoires in COVID-19. The table came from immunoSEQ multiplex PCR; TCRdb's copy has only in-frame clones and leaves some out. The table shows approximately 180,000 clones, with roughly 91% occurring only once. The sample comprised peripheral blood. Receptors originate from a man aged 40-49 years with active or convalescent COVID-19. The CDR3 runs from the conserved cysteine through the conserved F or W. D genes are given only for firm matches. Clone size is not always given. Where it is, it says once, few, many or a class for expanded clones.

d_call | clone_size | j_call | v_call | cdr3_aa | cdr3_nt
- | - | TRBJ2-5 | TRBV19 | CASSRTAQETQYF | TGTGCCAGTAGCAGGACAGCCCAAGAGACCCAGTACTTC
- | - | TRBJ2-7 | TRBV7-8 | CASILSGSGSSYEQYF | TGTGCCAGCATCCTAAGCGGGTCAGGAAGCTCCTACGAGCAGTACTTC
- | - | TRBJ2-7 | TRBV2 | CASSDGRWDF | TGTGCCAGCAGTGATGGCAGGTGGGACTTC
TRBD1 | - | TRBJ1-6 | TRBV10-3 | CAISGDSHYNSPLHF | TGTGCCATCAGTGGGGACAGTCACTATAATTCACCCCTCCACTTT
- | once | TRBJ2-7 | TRBV6-5 | CASSYSRGAFKQYF | TGTGCCAGCAGTTACTCTCGGGGGGCTTTCAAGCAGTACTTC
- | - | TRBJ2-7 | TRBV24-1 | CATSDGTGPSGEQYF | TGTGCCACCAGTGATGGAACAGGGCCCTCGGGTGAGCAGTACTTC
- | few | TRBJ1-5 | TRBV30 | CAWSSTRQSKQANQPQHF | TGTGCCTGGAGTTCGACTAGACAGTCCAAACAGGCCAATCAGCCCCAGCATTTT
- | - | TRBJ2-2 | TRBV4-2 | CASSPLAGASNTGELFF | TGTGCCAGCAGCCCCCTGGCGGGGGCTTCGAACACCGGGGAGCTGTTTTTT
TRBD1 | - | TRBJ1-1 | TRBV7-9 | CASSRIRQGRTEAFF | TGTGCCAGCAGCCGAATTCGACAGGGAAGAACTGAAGCTTTCTTT
TRBD1 | - | TRBJ1-6 | TRBV7-2 | CASSSGTGGNSPLHF | TGTGCCAGCAGCTCCGGGACAGGGGGTAATTCACCCCTCCACTTT
TRBD1 | - | TRBJ1-2 | TRBV9 | CASSAVTGAHGYTF | TGTGCCAGCAGCGCGGTGACAGGGGCACATGGCTACACCTTC
- | - | TRBJ1-2 | TRBV6-2/TRBV6-3 | CASSKTKGYGYTF | TGTGCCAGCAGCAAGACTAAGGGATACGGCTACACCTTC
- | - | TRBJ2-1 | TRBV14 | CASSRNPSLPWYNEQFF | TGTGCCAGCAGCCGAAACCCTAGCCTACCTTGGTACAATGAGCAGTTCTTC
- | - | TRBJ2-3 | TRBV12-3/TRBV12-4 | CASSRYTDTQYF | TGTGCCAGCAGTCGGTACACAGATACGCAGTATTTT
- | once | TRBJ1-6 | TRBV11-2 | CASSLVASTGRGSPLHF | TGTGCCAGCAGCTTAGTCGCAAGCACAGGCAGAGGTTCACCCCTCCACTTT
- | - | TRBJ2-6 | TRBV6-5 | CASRLGEPGANVLTF | TGTGCCAGCAGACTCGGGGAACCTGGGGCCAACGTCCTGACTTTC
- | - | TRBJ2-5 | TRBV11-2 | CASSLSWTEGETQYF | TGTGCCAGCAGCTTATCTTGGACAGAAGGAGAGACCCAGTACTTC
TRBD1 | - | TRBJ2-7 | TRBV7-9 | CASSPRGQSSYEQYF | TGTGCCAGCAGCCCTAGGGGACAGTCCTCCTACGAGCAGTACTTC
TRBD2 | - | TRBJ2-1 | TRBV5-1 | CASSHGTSGSYEQFF | TGCGCCAGCAGCCACGGGACTAGCGGGAGTTATGAGCAGTTCTTC
- | - | TRBJ2-1 | TRBV21-1 | CASSKEAGGQNYNEQFF | TGTGCCAGCAGCAAAGAGGCGGGAGGACAGAACTACAATGAGCAGTTCTTC
- | - | TRBJ1-6 | TRBV5-8 | CASSLWSGNNSPLHF | TGTGCCAGCAGCTTGTGGTCAGGCAATAATTCACCCCTCCACTTT
- | - | TRBJ1-3 | TRBV3-1/TRBV3-2 | CASSPRGGSGNTIYF | TGTGCCAGCAGCCCCAGAGGGGGATCTGGAAACACCATATATTTT
TRBD2 | - | TRBJ2-5 | TRBV5-1 | CASSLAFSGRGEETQYF | TGCGCCAGCAGCTTGGCGTTTAGCGGGAGGGGCGAGGAGACCCAGTACTTC
- | - | TRBJ1-1 | TRBV6-1 | CASSEGRFTEAFF | TGTGCCAGCAGTGAGGGCAGATTCACTGAAGCTTTCTTT
- | - | TRBJ2-2 | TRBV28 | CASRSSGRHGGELFF | TGTGCCAGCAGGAGCTCGGGGAGGCACGGCGGGGAGCTGTTTTTT
- | - | TRBJ1-4 | TRBV20-1 | CSARKDWELFF | TGCAGTGCTAGAAAAGACTGGGAACTGTTTTTT
- | - | TRBJ2-6 | TRBV5-4 | CASSLYRAGANVLTF | TGTGCCAGCAGCTTGTACCGGGCTGGGGCCAACGTCCTGACTTTC
- | - | TRBJ2-2 | TRBV18 | CASSRDINTGELFF | TGTGCCAGCTCAAGGGACATAAACACCGGGGAGCTGTTTTTT
- | - | TRBJ1-6 | TRBV27 | CASRLEGYNSPLHF | TGTGCCAGCAGGTTGGAGGGTTATAATTCACCCCTCCACTTT
- | - | TRBJ1-2 | TRBV5-1 | CASSLVAGDGYTF | TGCGCCAGCAGCTTGGTGGCAGGGGATGGCTACACCTTC
TRBD1 | - | TRBJ2-6 | TRBV6-2/TRBV6-3 | CASSYPEQGMSGANVLTF | TGTGCCAGCAGTTACCCCGAACAGGGGATGTCTGGGGCCAACGTCCTGACTTTC